The rows below give T cell receptor beta chains drawn from one sample of a study of T cell responses to AZD1222 COVID-19 vaccine. The repertoire was sequenced with immunoSEQ multiplex PCR; TCRdb's copy has only in-frame clones and lacks some. The sample holds some 85,000 clones; 91% are singletons and the top ten take about 7.5%. Sequenced here: peripheral blood, sampled on day 0 of AZD1222 vaccination. Source of these receptors: an adult in good health. The CDR3 runs from the conserved cysteine through the conserved F or W. The order of the fields is J gene, D gene, clone size, V gene, CDR3 protein, CDR3 DNA. A D gene is named only where the DNA matches it firmly. Clone size is given for some rows only: seen once, a few or many times, or a class if the clone is expanded.

J gene: TRBJ1-6; D gene: -; clone size: -; V gene: TRBV3-1/TRBV3-2; CDR3 protein: CASSPRAKDSPLHF; CDR3 DNA: TGTGCCAGCAGCCCCAGGGCTAAGGATTCACCCCTCCACTTT
J gene: TRBJ2-6; D gene: -; clone size: -; V gene: TRBV5-1; CDR3 protein: CASRDSSGANVLTF; CDR3 DNA: TGCGCCAGCAGGGACAGCTCTGGGGCCAACGTCCTGACTTTC
J gene: TRBJ1-1; D gene: TRBD1; clone size: -; V gene: TRBV23-1; CDR3 protein: CASNTGGFTEAFF; CDR3 DNA: TGCGCCAGCAACACAGGGGGTTTCACTGAAGCTTTCTTT
J gene: TRBJ2-7; D gene: -; clone size: -; V gene: TRBV7-6; CDR3 protein: CASSLVPGPVYEQYF; CDR3 DNA: TGTGCCAGCAGCTTGGTTCCGGGACCGGTATACGAGCAGTACTTC
J gene: TRBJ1-3; D gene: -; clone size: -; V gene: TRBV4-1; CDR3 protein: CASSQEQVISGNTIYF; CDR3 DNA: TGCGCCAGCAGCCAAGAACAAGTAATCTCTGGAAACACCATATATTTT
J gene: TRBJ2-7; D gene: TRBD2; clone size: -; V gene: TRBV4-3; CDR3 protein: CASSHDPPGTRVGGKSYYEQYF; CDR3 DNA: TGCGCCAGCAGCCACGACCCCCCCGGGACTAGAGTAGGTGGAAAATCCTACTACGAGCAGTACTTC
J gene: TRBJ1-1; D gene: TRBD1; clone size: -; V gene: TRBV2; CDR3 protein: CASSGQGGAEAFF; CDR3 DNA: TGTGCCAGCAGTGGTCAGGGGGGTGCTGAAGCTTTCTTT
J gene: TRBJ1-5; D gene: -; clone size: -; V gene: TRBV12-3/TRBV12-4; CDR3 protein: CASSEGVGQPQHF; CDR3 DNA: TGTGCCAGCAGTGAAGGTGTGGGACAGCCCCAGCATTTT
J gene: TRBJ1-5; D gene: -; clone size: -; V gene: TRBV7-6; CDR3 protein: CASSLGTAANQPQHF; CDR3 DNA: TGTGCCAGCAGCTTGGGTACAGCGGCGAATCAGCCCCAGCATTTT
J gene: TRBJ1-3; D gene: -; clone size: -; V gene: TRBV5-1; CDR3 protein: CASSLQALNSGNTIYF; CDR3 DNA: TGCGCCAGCAGTCTTCAGGCCCTTAACTCTGGAAACACCATATATTTT
J gene: TRBJ1-2; D gene: TRBD1; clone size: -; V gene: TRBV6-2/TRBV6-3; CDR3 protein: CASSRQGYGYTF; CDR3 DNA: TGTGCCAGCAGCCGACAGGGCTATGGCTACACCTTC
J gene: TRBJ1-5; D gene: TRBD1; clone size: -; V gene: TRBV7-8; CDR3 protein: CASSYTGGAQPQHF; CDR3 DNA: TGTGCCAGCAGTTACACAGGGGGCGCGCAGCCCCAGCATTTT
J gene: TRBJ2-7; D gene: TRBD1; clone size: few; V gene: TRBV29-1; CDR3 protein: CSVADRDEQYF; CDR3 DNA: TGCAGCGTGGCTGACAGGGACGAGCAGTACTTC
J gene: TRBJ2-7; D gene: TRBD2; clone size: -; V gene: TRBV20-1; CDR3 protein: CSASSSGRYEQYF; CDR3 DNA: TGCAGTGCTAGTAGTAGCGGGAGGTACGAGCAGTACTTC
J gene: TRBJ1-1; D gene: -; clone size: -; V gene: TRBV29-1; CDR3 protein: CSVGRGGANTEAFF; CDR3 DNA: TGCAGCGTCGGAAGGGGGGGGGCTAACACTGAAGCTTTCTTT
J gene: TRBJ1-1; D gene: TRBD1; clone size: -; V gene: TRBV2; CDR3 protein: CASSVSTGRWVNTEAFF; CDR3 DNA: TGTGCCAGCAGCGTATCGACAGGGCGTTGGGTGAACACTGAAGCTTTCTTT
J gene: TRBJ2-3; D gene: -; clone size: -; V gene: TRBV19; CDR3 protein: CASSIVAASTDTQYF; CDR3 DNA: TGTGCCAGTAGTATAGTAGCGGCAAGCACAGATACGCAGTATTTT